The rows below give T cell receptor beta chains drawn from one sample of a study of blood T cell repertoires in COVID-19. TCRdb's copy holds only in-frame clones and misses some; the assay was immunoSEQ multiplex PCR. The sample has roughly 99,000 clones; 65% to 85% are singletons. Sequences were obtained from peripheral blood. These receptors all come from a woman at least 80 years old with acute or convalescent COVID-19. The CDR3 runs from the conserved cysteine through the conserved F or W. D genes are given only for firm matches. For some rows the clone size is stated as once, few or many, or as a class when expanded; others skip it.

cdr3_aa: CAILLAGSYNEQFF
cdr3_nt: TGTGCCATTCTACTAGCGGGGAGCTACAATGAGCAGTTCTTC
d_call: TRBD2
v_call: TRBV3-1/TRBV3-2
cdr3_length: 14
clone_size: -
j_call: TRBJ2-1

cdr3_aa: CASSPTATENYGYTF
cdr3_nt: TGTGCCAGCAGCCCCACAGCGACAGAGAACTATGGCTACACCTTC
d_call: -
v_call: TRBV3-1/TRBV3-2
cdr3_length: 15
clone_size: -
j_call: TRBJ1-2

cdr3_aa: CASSSRPGTGWNTGELFF
cdr3_nt: TGTGCCAGCAGCTCCCGACCCGGGACAGGGTGGAACACCGGGGAGCTGTTTTTT
d_call: TRBD1
v_call: TRBV7-8
cdr3_length: 18
clone_size: -
j_call: TRBJ2-2

cdr3_aa: CASSHPSDRARTEAFF
cdr3_nt: TGTGCCAGCAGTCACCCATCCGACAGGGCCAGGACTGAAGCTTTCTTT
d_call: TRBD1
v_call: TRBV6-2/TRBV6-3
cdr3_length: 16
clone_size: -
j_call: TRBJ1-1

cdr3_aa: CASSPRTTSNYGYTF
cdr3_nt: TGTGCCAGCAGCCCCAGAACGACTTCAAACTATGGCTACACCTTC
d_call: -
v_call: TRBV7-6
cdr3_length: 15
clone_size: -
j_call: TRBJ1-2

cdr3_aa: CASSSPGQGLNQPQHF
cdr3_nt: TGTGCCAGCAGTTCGCCGGGACAGGGGTTAAATCAGCCCCAGCATTTT
d_call: TRBD1
v_call: TRBV27
cdr3_length: 16
clone_size: few
j_call: TRBJ1-5

cdr3_aa: CASSEGQGLGRGEKLFF
cdr3_nt: TGTGCCAGCAGCGAGGGACAGGGTCTAGGAAGAGGTGAAAAACTGTTTTTT
d_call: TRBD1
v_call: TRBV7-7
cdr3_length: 17
clone_size: -
j_call: TRBJ1-4

cdr3_aa: CASSDGNTHSYNEQFF
cdr3_nt: TGTGCCAGCAGTGATGGCAACACGCACTCCTACAATGAGCAGTTCTTC
d_call: -
v_call: TRBV25-1
cdr3_length: 16
clone_size: -
j_call: TRBJ2-1

cdr3_aa: CASSRDSNEKLFF
cdr3_nt: TGTGCCAGCAGCCGGGACAGTAATGAAAAACTGTTTTTT
d_call: TRBD1
v_call: TRBV7-3
cdr3_length: 13
clone_size: -
j_call: TRBJ1-4

cdr3_aa: CASSSTGDQPQHF
cdr3_nt: TGTGCCAGCAGTTCCACGGGTGATCAGCCCCAGCATTTT
d_call: -
v_call: TRBV7-8
cdr3_length: 13
clone_size: -
j_call: TRBJ1-5

cdr3_aa: CASSPGGGGQETQYF
cdr3_nt: TGTGCCAGCAGCCCGGGAGGGGGGGGACAAGAGACCCAGTACTTC
d_call: TRBD2
v_call: TRBV7-8
cdr3_length: 15
clone_size: once
j_call: TRBJ2-5

cdr3_aa: CASSPGQGVGTNYGYTF
cdr3_nt: TGTGCCAGCTCACCGGGACAGGGCGTCGGAACTAACTATGGCTACACCTTC
d_call: TRBD1
v_call: TRBV18
cdr3_length: 17
clone_size: -
j_call: TRBJ1-2

cdr3_aa: CASSVAADSTISGNTIYF
cdr3_nt: TGTGCCAGCAGCGTAGCCGCGGACAGCACTATCTCTGGAAACACCATATATTTT
d_call: -
v_call: TRBV9
cdr3_length: 18
clone_size: -
j_call: TRBJ1-3

cdr3_aa: CASSIGDRGGETQYF
cdr3_nt: TGTGCCAGCAGCATAGGAGACAGGGGGGGAGAGACCCAGTACTTC
d_call: TRBD1
v_call: TRBV7-9
cdr3_length: 15
clone_size: -
j_call: TRBJ2-5

cdr3_aa: CASSQEWGGPQYSNQPQHF
cdr3_nt: TGCGCCAGCAGCCAAGAGTGGGGGGGCCCCCAGTATAGCAATCAGCCCCAGCATTTT
d_call: -
v_call: TRBV4-3
cdr3_length: 19
clone_size: -
j_call: TRBJ1-5

cdr3_aa: CASSPDSNTEAFF
cdr3_nt: TGTGCCAGCAGCCCGGACAGCAACACTGAAGCTTTCTTT
d_call: -
v_call: TRBV7-3
cdr3_length: 13
clone_size: -
j_call: TRBJ1-1

cdr3_aa: CASSADRTYGYTF
cdr3_nt: TGTGCCAGCAGCGCGGACAGGACTTATGGCTACACCTTC
d_call: TRBD1
v_call: TRBV6-5
cdr3_length: 13
clone_size: -
j_call: TRBJ1-2

cdr3_aa: CASSMGDRSSYGYTF
cdr3_nt: TGTGCCAGTAGTATGGGCGACAGGTCCTCCTATGGCTACACCTTC
d_call: -
v_call: TRBV19
cdr3_length: 15
clone_size: -
j_call: TRBJ1-2

cdr3_aa: CATSRGGSGANVLTF
cdr3_nt: TGTGCCACCAGCAGGGGGGGCTCTGGGGCCAACGTCCTGACTTTC
d_call: -
v_call: TRBV15
cdr3_length: 15
clone_size: -
j_call: TRBJ2-6

cdr3_aa: CATSDGPGQGKEQETQYF
cdr3_nt: TGTGCCACCAGTGACGGTCCGGGACAGGGGAAGGAACAAGAGACCCAGTACTTC
d_call: TRBD1
v_call: TRBV24-1
cdr3_length: 18
clone_size: -
j_call: TRBJ2-5

cdr3_aa: CASSPAGVNSPLHF
cdr3_nt: TGTGCCAGCAGCCCCGCAGGGGTTAATTCACCCCTCCACTTT
d_call: -
v_call: TRBV3-1/TRBV3-2
cdr3_length: 14
clone_size: -
j_call: TRBJ1-6

cdr3_aa: CASSEYTTGTPYF
cdr3_nt: TGTGCCAGCAGTGAATATACAACCGGGACTCCGTACTTC
d_call: -
v_call: TRBV25-1
cdr3_length: 13
clone_size: -
j_call: TRBJ2-5

cdr3_aa: CASSLGARETQYF
cdr3_nt: TGCGCCAGCAGCTTGGGGGCTCGGGAGACCCAGTACTTC
d_call: -
v_call: TRBV5-1
cdr3_length: 13
clone_size: -
j_call: TRBJ2-5

cdr3_aa: CATSDLGGGPGTDTQYF
cdr3_nt: TGTGCCACCAGTGATTTGGGCGGGGGCCCCGGGACAGATACGCAGTATTTT
d_call: -
v_call: TRBV24-1
cdr3_length: 17
clone_size: once
j_call: TRBJ2-3

cdr3_aa: CASSTGTSGGNEQFF
cdr3_nt: TGCGCCAGCAGCACCGGGACTAGCGGGGGCAATGAGCAGTTCTTC
d_call: TRBD2
v_call: TRBV5-1
cdr3_length: 15
clone_size: -
j_call: TRBJ2-1

cdr3_aa: CASSLASGGFSSYNEQFF
cdr3_nt: TGTGCCAGCAGCCTTGCTAGCGGGGGGTTTAGCTCCTACAATGAGCAGTTCTTC
d_call: TRBD2
v_call: TRBV4-2
cdr3_length: 18
clone_size: -
j_call: TRBJ2-1

cdr3_aa: CATSDTTVSGANVLTF
cdr3_nt: TGTGCCACCAGTGATACGACAGTCTCTGGGGCCAACGTCCTGACTTTC
d_call: -
v_call: TRBV24-1
cdr3_length: 16
clone_size: -
j_call: TRBJ2-6

cdr3_aa: CASSSGGGSGYTF
cdr3_nt: TGTGCCAGCAGTTCTGGGGGCGGCTCTGGCTACACCTTC
d_call: -
v_call: TRBV12-3/TRBV12-4
cdr3_length: 13
clone_size: -
j_call: TRBJ1-2

cdr3_aa: CASTTGGPGNGYTF
cdr3_nt: TGTGCCAGTACAACAGGGGGCCCCGGCAATGGCTACACCTTC
d_call: TRBD1
v_call: TRBV19
cdr3_length: 14
clone_size: -
j_call: TRBJ1-2

cdr3_aa: CASSLVAGGRINEQFF
cdr3_nt: TGTGCCAGCAGCTTAGTGGCGGGGGGGCGAATCAATGAGCAGTTCTTC
d_call: TRBD2
v_call: TRBV7-2
cdr3_length: 16
clone_size: -
j_call: TRBJ2-1

cdr3_aa: CASSQDTSGGTLGSGELFF
cdr3_nt: TGTGCCAGCAGCCAAGACACTAGCGGGGGAACTCTGGGTAGCGGGGAGCTGTTTTTT
d_call: TRBD2
v_call: TRBV4-2
cdr3_length: 19
clone_size: -
j_call: TRBJ2-2

cdr3_aa: CAIPRSSAGADTQYF
cdr3_nt: TGTGCCATCCCTCGGTCCAGCGCGGGGGCAGATACGCAGTATTTT
d_call: TRBD2
v_call: TRBV10-3
cdr3_length: 15
clone_size: -
j_call: TRBJ2-3

cdr3_aa: CSVAREKVGYTF
cdr3_nt: TGCAGCGTTGCTAGGGAGAAAGTGGGCTACACCTTC
d_call: -
v_call: TRBV29-1
cdr3_length: 12
clone_size: -
j_call: TRBJ1-2

cdr3_aa: CARIRGQGGDYGYTF
cdr3_nt: TGCGCCAGGATTCGGGGACAGGGAGGGGACTATGGCTACACCTTC
d_call: TRBD1
v_call: TRBV4-3
cdr3_length: 15
clone_size: once
j_call: TRBJ1-2

cdr3_aa: CASSVEGDRDYGYTF
cdr3_nt: TGTGCCAGCAGCGTAGAGGGGGACAGGGACTATGGCTACACCTTC
d_call: TRBD1
v_call: TRBV9
cdr3_length: 15
clone_size: -
j_call: TRBJ1-2

cdr3_aa: CASSLGGAVAYEQYF
cdr3_nt: TGTGCCAGCAGCCTCGGGGGGGCCGTCGCCTACGAGCAGTACTTC
d_call: TRBD2
v_call: TRBV5-6
cdr3_length: 15
clone_size: few
j_call: TRBJ2-7

cdr3_aa: CASSLARGYTDTQYF
cdr3_nt: TGTGCCAGCAGTTTGGCAAGGGGTTACACAGATACGCAGTATTTT
d_call: -
v_call: TRBV27
cdr3_length: 15
clone_size: -
j_call: TRBJ2-3

cdr3_aa: CASRAGHGNQPQHF
cdr3_nt: TGTGCCAGCAGAGCCGGACATGGCAATCAGCCCCAGCATTTT
d_call: -
v_call: TRBV6-5
cdr3_length: 14
clone_size: -
j_call: TRBJ1-5

cdr3_aa: CASSLYGQINPRTEAFF
cdr3_nt: TGTGCCAGCAGCTTATATGGACAGATAAATCCCCGCACTGAAGCTTTCTTT
d_call: -
v_call: TRBV7-3
cdr3_length: 17
clone_size: once
j_call: TRBJ1-1

cdr3_aa: CASSLGQGAYEQYF
cdr3_nt: TGTGCCAGCAGCCTTGGACAGGGGGCATACGAGCAGTACTTC
d_call: TRBD1
v_call: TRBV7-9
cdr3_length: 14
clone_size: -
j_call: TRBJ2-7

cdr3_aa: CASSPTTGANTEAFF
cdr3_nt: TGTGCCAGCTCACCGACGACAGGGGCCAACACTGAAGCTTTCTTT
d_call: TRBD1
v_call: TRBV18
cdr3_length: 15
clone_size: few
j_call: TRBJ1-1

cdr3_aa: CATSRGQPTYNEQFF
cdr3_nt: TGTGCCACCAGCCGGGGACAGCCAACCTACAATGAGCAGTTCTTC
d_call: TRBD1
v_call: TRBV15
cdr3_length: 15
clone_size: few
j_call: TRBJ2-1

cdr3_aa: CASSLNAGNNYGYTF
cdr3_nt: TGCGCCAGCAGCTTGAATGCAGGGAACAACTATGGCTACACCTTC
d_call: -
v_call: TRBV5-1
cdr3_length: 15
clone_size: few
j_call: TRBJ1-2

cdr3_aa: CASSPSDRFAYGYTF
cdr3_nt: TGTGCCAGCAGTCCCTCGGACAGGTTCGCCTATGGCTACACCTTC
d_call: TRBD1
v_call: TRBV28
cdr3_length: 15
clone_size: few
j_call: TRBJ1-2

cdr3_aa: CASSFDWQGYGYTF
cdr3_nt: TGTGCCAGCAGCTTTGATTGGCAGGGCTATGGCTACACCTTC
d_call: -
v_call: TRBV7-2
cdr3_length: 14
clone_size: -
j_call: TRBJ1-2

cdr3_aa: CASGLAGGKQETQYF
cdr3_nt: TGTGCCAGCGGGCTAGCGGGGGGGAAACAAGAGACCCAGTACTTC
d_call: TRBD2
v_call: TRBV9
cdr3_length: 15
clone_size: -
j_call: TRBJ2-5

cdr3_aa: CASSPGGNTIYF
cdr3_nt: TGTGCCAGCAGCCCCGGGGGAAACACCATATATTTT
d_call: -
v_call: TRBV5-6
cdr3_length: 12
clone_size: -
j_call: TRBJ1-3

cdr3_aa: CASSERGFNQPQHF
cdr3_nt: TGCGCCAGCAGTGAGAGGGGGTTCAATCAGCCCCAGCATTTT
d_call: -
v_call: TRBV10-2
cdr3_length: 14
clone_size: once
j_call: TRBJ1-5

cdr3_aa: CASSISTGGPSNEQFF
cdr3_nt: TGTGCCAGTAGTATATCAACGGGGGGGCCGAGCAATGAGCAGTTCTTC
d_call: TRBD2
v_call: TRBV19
cdr3_length: 16
clone_size: -
j_call: TRBJ2-1

cdr3_aa: CSPWGQRGYTF
cdr3_nt: TGCAGTCCATGGGGACAGCGTGGCTACACCTTC
d_call: TRBD1
v_call: TRBV20-1
cdr3_length: 11
clone_size: -
j_call: TRBJ1-2

cdr3_aa: CASSEKGNEAFF
cdr3_nt: TGTGCCAGCAGTGAAAAGGGGAACGAAGCTTTCTTT
d_call: -
v_call: TRBV6-1
cdr3_length: 12
clone_size: -
j_call: TRBJ1-1

cdr3_aa: CASSPAGQRGSGELFF
cdr3_nt: TGTGCCAGCTCACCCGCGGGACAGAGGGGTTCCGGGGAGCTGTTTTTT
d_call: -
v_call: TRBV18
cdr3_length: 16
clone_size: -
j_call: TRBJ2-2

cdr3_aa: CASSPDRVTQPQHF
cdr3_nt: TGTGCCAGCTCCCCCGACAGGGTCACCCAGCCCCAGCATTTT
d_call: TRBD1
v_call: TRBV18
cdr3_length: 14
clone_size: -
j_call: TRBJ1-5

cdr3_aa: CASSESGLAGYNEQFF
cdr3_nt: TGTGCCAGCAGCGAATCGGGACTAGCCGGCTACAATGAGCAGTTCTTC
d_call: TRBD2
v_call: TRBV5-5
cdr3_length: 16
clone_size: -
j_call: TRBJ2-1